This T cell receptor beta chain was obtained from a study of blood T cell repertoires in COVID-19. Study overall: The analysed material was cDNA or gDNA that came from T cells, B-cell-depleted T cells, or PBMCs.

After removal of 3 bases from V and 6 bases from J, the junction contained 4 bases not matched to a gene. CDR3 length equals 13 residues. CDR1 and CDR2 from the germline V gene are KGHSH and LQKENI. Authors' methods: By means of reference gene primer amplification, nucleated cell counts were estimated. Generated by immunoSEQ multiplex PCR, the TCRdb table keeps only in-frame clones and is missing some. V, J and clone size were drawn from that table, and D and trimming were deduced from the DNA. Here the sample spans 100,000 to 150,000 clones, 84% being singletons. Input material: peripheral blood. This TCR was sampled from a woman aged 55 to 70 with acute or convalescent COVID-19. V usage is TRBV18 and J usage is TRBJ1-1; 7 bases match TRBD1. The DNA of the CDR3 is TGTGCCAGCTCACCCAAAGGACAGGCTGAAGCTTTCTTT. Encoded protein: CASSPKGQAEAFF.